The 4 T cell receptor beta chains given below trace back to one sample, sequenced in a study of follicular helper T cells after annual influenza vaccination. Only in-frame clones appear in the TCRdb table, and some are missing; sequencing was by immunoSEQ multiplex PCR. The data contain around 13,000 clones, around 78% of them seen just once; the ten biggest clones take up roughly 0.45%. Time point meaning: 2014-2015 season, pre-vaccination. The source material was CXCR5- memory CD4+ T cells sorted from blood, sampled on the day of influenza vaccination. Every receptor here comes from an adult who received the influenza vaccine.

The gene calls are TRBV7-2 and TRBJ2-7; D is unclear. The germline CDR1 and CDR2 sequences are SGHTA and FQGNSA. Between the trimmed V and J ends, which lost 4 bases and 0 bases, there was a span of 7 bases. This CDR3 is built from 13 residues. The CDR3 bases are TGTGCCAGCAGCTCGTACGGCTCCTACGAGCAGTACTTC. This sequence encodes CASSSYGSYEQYF. The full variable domain, rest sourced from reference TRBV7-2 and TRBJ2-7, is GAGVSQSPSNKVTEKGKDVELRCDPISGHTALYWYRQSLGQGLEFLIYFQGNSAPDKSGLPSDRFSAERTGGSVSTLTIQRTQQEDSAVYLCASSSYGSYEQYFGPGTRLTVT.

This chain uses TRBV7-2 with TRBJ1-1, with D uncertain. This CDR3 is 16 amino acids long. V was shortened by 1 base and J by 0 bases, with 12 bases between the two germline ends. CDR1 is SGHTA, CDR2 FQGNSA, per germline. The CDR3 sequence: CASSLVLRLVNTEAFF. The CDR3 nucleotides are TGTGCCAGCAGCTTAGTTCTGCGATTGGTGAACACTGAAGCTTTCTTT.

The table lists this clone with a count of one. The V gene is TRBV5-1, the J gene TRBJ2-2; 7 bases are a match to TRBD1. There are 15 residues in the CDR3. V shed 2 bases, J shed 1 base, and the junction held 2 bases outside the gene matches. Germline V gene data show CDR1 as SGHRS and CDR2 as YFSETQ. The CDR3 reads CASSFRTGNTGELFF. CDR3 in DNA: TGCGCCAGCAGCTTCAGGACAGGGAACACCGGGGAGCTGTTTTTT.

V and J are TRBV18 and TRBJ1-1; D not resolved. The V end lost 3 bases, the J end lost 0 bases, and 17 bases lay between the germline ends. Germline V gives CDR1 KGHSH, CDR2 LQKENI. This CDR3 spans 17 amino acids. The DNA for the CDR3 is TGTGCCAGCTCACCCACCGAAGGACGGTGGATGAACACTGAAGCTTTCTTT. Protein product: CASSPTEGRWMNTEAFF.